These 25 T cell receptor beta chains share one sample of origin, sequenced in a study of T cell responses to AZD1222 COVID-19 vaccine. This table comes from immunoSEQ multiplex PCR, and its TCRdb copy is limited to in-frame clones, with some not included. This table holds under 150,000 clones, roughly 88% found once. This specimen was peripheral blood, taken on day 0 of MenACWY control vaccination. Receptor source: an adult in good health.

The sample holds a few counts of this clone. The chain combines TRBV30 with TRBJ2-1; TRBD1 aligns across 8 bases. Germline trimming cut 7 bases from V and 4 bases from J; bases unmatched to any gene: 9. The CDR3 is 14 residues long. The germline V gene has CDR1 GTSNPN and CDR2 SVGIG (reference sequence). The CDR3 DNA sequence: TGTGCCTTTACAGCAGGGGGCAGGTACAATGAGCAGTTCTTC. Protein product: CAFTAGGRYNEQFF.

The V call is TRBV2, the J call TRBJ2-3; D remains unclear. CDR1 and CDR2 (germline): SNHLY, FYNNEI. Trimming stripped 6 bases from V and 1 base from J, with 8 bases between. The CDR3 extends over 13 amino acids. The CDR3: CASRGSGTDTQYF. For the CDR3, the DNA is TGTGCCAGCAGAGGATCTGGCACAGATACGCAGTATTTT.

This clone was observed a handful of times. The V and J genes are TRBV27 and TRBJ2-1; 10 nucleotides agree with TRBD1. V gave up 10 bases and J gave up 9 bases; unmatched junction bases: 9. The germline V gene encodes CDR1 MNHEY and CDR2 SMNVEV (reference sequence). This CDR3 has 13 residues. The CDR3 reads CATRDRGLVEQFF. The CDR3 DNA reads as TGTGCCACGAGGGACAGGGGTTTAGTTGAGCAGTTCTTC.

The chain carries TRBV6-2 or TRBV6-3 and TRBJ2-7, with a tentative D call TRBD2 (5 bases). V dropped 0 bases and J dropped 2 bases, with 11 bases sitting between them. The length of the CDR3 is 15 residues. Germline V gives CDR1 MNHEY, CDR2 SVGEGT. The DNA of the CDR3 is TGTGCCAGCAGTTACTCACCGGGGTCTACCTACGAGCAGTACTTC. Translating gives CASSYSPGSTYEQYF.

The chain is built from TRBV18 and TRBJ1-2; D gene ambiguous. CDR1 KGHSH and CDR2 LQKENI come from the germline V gene. Trimming removed 3 bases at V and 2 bases at J, with 13 bases between. This CDR3 is 15 amino acids long. This CDR3 reads CASSPSGGNNYGYTF. DNA of the CDR3: TGTGCCAGCTCACCCTCTGGAGGAAACAACTATGGCTACACCTTC.

CDR3 in DNA: TGTGCCAGCAGCCCCAAGCAGCGGGGGAGGCCCTACAATGAGCAGTTCTTC. It encodes CASSPKQRGRPYNEQFF. The chain combines TRBV7-9 with TRBJ2-1; 8 nucleotides align to TRBD2. Trimming removed 5 bases from V and 2 bases from J; junction bases left unmatched: 11. The CDR3 runs 17 residues. CDR1 is SEHNR and CDR2 is FQNEAQ in the germline V gene (reference sequence).

This clone was recorded once. This sample also contains other DNA sequences that code for the same CDR3. The J gene is TRBJ1-2, the V gene TRBV7-8, with a possible D match to TRBD1 (6 bases). V was clipped by 5 bases and J by 3 bases, with 10 bases between them. Germline lookup yields CDR1 SGHVS and CDR2 FQNEAQ. CDR3 length: 13 amino acids. CDR3 in amino acids: CASSTGQYYGYTF. The CDR3 DNA reads TGTGCCAGCAGCACGGGACAATACTATGGCTACACCTTC.

The V and J genes are TRBV4-1 and TRBJ1-5; D perhaps matches TRBD1 (6 bases). The CDR3 length is 15 residues. Germline CDR1 and CDR2: MGHRA and YSYEKL. The germline V and J ends were trimmed by 1 base and 5 bases, with 12 bases remaining between them. The CDR3 loop is CASSQAEGGYQPQHF. CDR3 DNA: TGCGCCAGCAGCCAAGCAGAAGGGGGTTATCAGCCCCAGCATTTT.

The chain carries TRBV10-3 and TRBJ1-1; TRBD1 is a possible D gene (5 bases). Deletions cut 1 base from V and 1 base from J, with 10 bases between. The V gene's germline CDR1 is ENHRY and CDR2 SYGVKD. The CDR3 is 15 residues long. In nucleotides, the CDR3 is TGTGCCATCAGTGAGTGGCAGGGCTCGAACACTGAAGCTTTCTTT. Its translation: CAISEWQGSNTEAFF.

The chain joins TRBV4-3 to TRBJ1-2, with D perhaps TRBD1 (5 bases). Trimming left V 3 bases short and J 8 bases short, with 13 bases between. The CDR3 consists of 13 residues. Germline V gene lookup returns CDR1 LGHNA and CDR2 YSLEER. CDR3 bases: TGCGCCAGCAGCCAGGGGGGACCGAGGGGCTACACCTTC. Its translation is CASSQGGPRGYTF.

V usage is TRBV9 and J usage is TRBJ2-2; tentatively, D is TRBD2 (6 bases). Germline V lookup: CDR1 SGDLS, CDR2 YYNGEE. V dropped 5 bases and J dropped 6 bases, with 23 bases sitting between them. The CDR3 has 17 residues. The CDR3 here is CASSRRGSVGTSGELFF. The CDR3 DNA follows: TGTGCCAGCAGTAGACGTGGGAGTGTAGGGACTTCCGGGGAGCTGTTTTTT.

The CDR3 coding sequence is TGCGCCAGCAGCTGGACAGCTGGAAACACCATATATTTT. As protein: CASSWTAGNTIYF. This chain connects TRBV5-1 to TRBJ1-3; D perhaps matches TRBD1 (6 bases). V shed 3 bases and J shed 2 bases, with 6 bases lying between them. Per germline, CDR1 SGHRS and CDR2 YFSETQ. The CDR3 covers 13 residues.

The chain links TRBV23-1 to TRBJ1-2; TRBD1 matches 8 bases. TRBV23-1 has ORF status, its function being uncertain. The length of the CDR3 is 14 residues. After removal of 4 bases from V and 6 bases from J, the junction contained 7 bases not matched to a gene. This CDR3 reads CASSRTGFWDGYTF. As DNA, the CDR3 is TGCGCCAGCAGTCGGACAGGGTTCTGGGATGGCTACACCTTC.

The rearrangement uses TRBV19 and TRBJ2-6, with a tentative D call TRBD1 (5 bases). Between the trimmed V and J ends, which lost 5 bases and 0 bases, there was a span of 17 bases. The CDR3 is made up of 18 amino acids. Per the germline V gene, CDR1 is LNHDA and CDR2 is SQIVND (reference sequence). This CDR3 is CASSPTPGFDSGANVLTF. Written as DNA, the CDR3 is TGTGCCAGTAGTCCTACCCCAGGGTTCGACTCTGGGGCCAACGTCCTGACTTTC.

This chain links TRBV5-4 with TRBJ1-1, with TRBD1 as a possible D gene (5 bases). Deletions cut 3 bases from V and 7 bases from J, with 16 bases between. The CDR3 sequence is 14 residues long. Germline loops: CDR1 SGHNT, CDR2 YYREEE (reference sequence). The CDR3 DNA sequence: TGTGCCAGCAGCTCGGAGTCTTACAGGAATGAAGCTTTCTTT. Translated, it gives CASSSESYRNEAFF.

In regard to this clone: This sample also contains other DNA sequences that code for the same CDR3. The CDR3 here is CASSQSRGNTEAFF. As DNA, the CDR3 is TGTGCCAGCAGCCAATCAAGGGGAAACACTGAAGCTTTCTTT. V is TRBV16 and J is TRBJ1-1; D may be TRBD1 (5 bases). The V end was cut by 0 bases, the J end by 2 bases, with 7 bases between. This CDR3 comprises 14 residues. Germline V gives CDR1 KGHSY, CDR2 FQNENV. Full variable domain (outside the CDR3, taken from reference TRBV16 and TRBJ1-1): GEEVAQTPKHLVRGEGQKAKLYCAPIKGHSYVFWYQQVLKNEFKFLISFQNENVFDETGMPKERFSAKCLPNSPCSLEIQATKLEDSAVYFCASSQSRGNTEAFFGQGTRLTVV.

V is TRBV6-4 and J is TRBJ1-2; D is uncertain. V was trimmed by 2 bases and J by 1 base, leaving 5 bases between them. The CDR3 totals 13 residues. Germline V gene sequence: CDR1 MRHNA, CDR2 SNTAGT. The CDR3 nucleotides read TGTGCCAGCAGTGACGAAGTTAACTATGGCTACACCTTC. Protein sequence: CASSDEVNYGYTF.

This clone was detected only once. The chain employs TRBV3-1 (or the pseudogene TRBV3-2) and TRBJ2-7, with D maybe TRBD1 (6 bases). Germline V gene sequence: CDR1 LGHDT, CDR2 YNNKEL (reference sequence). The germline V and J ends were trimmed by 5 bases and 1 base, with 9 bases remaining between them. This CDR3 is 13 amino acids long. The CDR3 is CASSFQGSYEQYF. The CDR3 DNA sequence: TGTGCCAGCAGCTTCCAGGGGTCCTACGAGCAGTACTTC.

This sequence joins TRBV19 and TRBJ1-5, with a tentative D call TRBD1 (5 bases). The CDR3 spans 18 residues. Germline V gene lookup returns CDR1 LNHDA and CDR2 SQIVND (reference sequence). V was shortened by 3 bases and J by 0 bases, with 18 bases between the two germline ends. DNA for the CDR3: TGTGCCAGTAGTATGGTTCGGGGCAGTCGATATAGCAATCAGCCCCAGCATTTT. Translating gives CASSMVRGSRYSNQPQHF.

The V call is TRBV4-1, the J call TRBJ2-7, with D possibly matching TRBD1 (5 bases). The CDR3 runs to 13 residues. The V end lost 1 base, the J end lost 3 bases, and 7 bases lay between the germline ends. Germline loops: CDR1 MGHRA, CDR2 YSYEKL. CDR3 DNA sequence: TGCGCCAGCAGCCAAGGAGACAGCTACGAGCAGTACTTC. Protein: CASSQGDSYEQYF.

The CDR3 sequence is CASSPSGPFNYGYTF. Written as DNA, the CDR3 is TGTGCCAGCAGTCCTTCCGGACCTTTCAACTATGGCTACACCTTC. The chain combines TRBV27 with TRBJ1-2; D is undetermined. CDR3 length: 15 residues. Per the germline V gene, CDR1 is MNHEY and CDR2 is SMNVEV (reference sequence). Trimming took 5 bases from V and 2 from J, leaving 15 bases between them.

The rearrangement joins TRBV5-8 to TRBJ1-5, with unresolved D. This CDR3 spans 15 amino acids. Trimming took 0 bases from V and 5 from J, leaving 12 bases between them. Germline CDR1 and CDR2: SGHTS and YDEGEE. This CDR3 reads CASSLVSGAYQPQHF. The CDR3 DNA reads TGTGCCAGCAGCTTGGTTTCGGGTGCTTATCAGCCCCAGCATTTT.

This sequence joins TRBV4-3 and TRBJ1-3; 7 nucleotides align to TRBD1. The length of the CDR3 is 17 residues. CDR1 and CDR2 (germline): LGHNA, YSLEER. After removal of 4 bases from V and 0 bases from J, the junction contained 9 bases not matched to a gene. In DNA, the CDR3 is TGCGCCAGCAGCCTACTCCACGGGGACAGCTCTGGAAACACCATATATTTT. It yields the protein CASSLLHGDSSGNTIYF.

V and J are TRBV29-1 and TRBJ1-1; a possible D gene is TRBD1 (5 bases). The V end was cut by 3 bases, the J end by 4 bases, with 15 bases between. This CDR3 comprises 14 residues. CDR1 SQVTM and CDR2 ANQGSEA come from the germline V gene. CDR3 nucleotide sequence: TGCAGCGTTGAGTCGGGACTAACTGGCACTGAAGCTTTCTTT. Its translation: CSVESGLTGTEAFF.

This chain links TRBV25-1 with TRBJ1-1; 8 bases map to TRBD1. This CDR3 comprises 12 residues. The V segment lost 8 bases and the J segment 4 bases; nucleotides outside the gene matches: 3. CDR1 is MGHDK and CDR2 is SYGVNS in the germline V gene. The CDR3 loop reads CASGTGGTEAFF. CDR3 sequence (DNA): TGTGCCAGCGGAACAGGGGGCACTGAAGCTTTCTTT.